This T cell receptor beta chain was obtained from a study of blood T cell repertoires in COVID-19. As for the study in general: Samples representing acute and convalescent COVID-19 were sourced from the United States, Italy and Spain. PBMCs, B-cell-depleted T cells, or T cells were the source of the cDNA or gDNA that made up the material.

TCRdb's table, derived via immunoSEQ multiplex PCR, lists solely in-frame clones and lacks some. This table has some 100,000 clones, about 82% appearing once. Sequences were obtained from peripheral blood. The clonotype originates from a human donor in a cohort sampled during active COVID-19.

The CDR3 sequence is CASGGTGGSGSGYTF. The CDR3 DNA follows: TGTGCCAGCGGCGGGACAGGGGGCTCCGGCAGCGGCTACACCTTC. The chain has TRBV6-5 and TRBJ1-2; TRBD1 matches 12 bases. J gave up 8 bases and V 8 bases, and 12 bases lay outside the gene matches. CDR3 size: 15 residues. From germline, CDR1 is MNHEY and CDR2 SVGAGI.